The table lists the clone carrying this T cell receptor beta chain with a few counts. TCRdb passed the PCR reads through MiXCR, listing each CDR3 protein once. The table records about 510,000 distinct CDR3 sequences, around 21% of them present only once. This entry is derived from a study of molecular identifiers for immune sequencing clone quantification. Per germline, CDR1 SQVTM and CDR2 ANQGSEA. CDR3 length: 16 amino acids. V trimming: 4 bases; J trimming: 7 bases; junction bases outside the gene matches: 16. This chain joins TRBV29-1 and TRBJ2-4; 7 nucleotides agree with TRBD2. The receptor comes from a human donor in good health. Some libraries in this study had Jurkat cell RNA spiked in. Specimen: naive CD8+ T cells from blood, with Jurkat cell RNA spiked in. Subset described: FACS-sorted CD8+CD4-CCR7+CD45RA+ naive T cells. CDR3 in amino acids: CSVVPSGGGIDNIQYF. The CDR3 DNA is TGCAGCGTTGTGCCGAGTGGGGGGGGAATAGATAACATTCAGTACTTC.